The sequence of this T cell receptor beta chain was determined in a study of patients and donors after allogeneic stem cell transplantation. This clonotype was found many times. Via MiXCR, TCRdb re-called the RT-PCR reads, giving one row per CDR3 protein. The sample includes roughly 250,000 distinct CDR3 sequences, less than 15% of them seen just once. Germline V gene sequence: CDR1 DFQATT, CDR2 SNEGSKA (reference sequence). V trimming: 4 bases; J trimming: 1 base; junction bases outside the gene matches: 1. There are 13 residues in the CDR3. The chain links TRBV20-1 to TRBJ1-5; 7 nucleotides align to TRBD1. The sample was blood, either unsorted or a sorted T cell fraction (not recorded which). This clonotype was obtained from a human donor who was either an allogeneic HSCT recipient or a stem cell or donor lymphocyte infusion donor (not recorded which). It is not recorded whose cells these are; they may come from a transplant donor. CDR3 DNA: TGCAGTGCTATGACAGGGAGCAATCAGCCCCAGCATTTT. Protein: CSAMTGSNQPQHF.